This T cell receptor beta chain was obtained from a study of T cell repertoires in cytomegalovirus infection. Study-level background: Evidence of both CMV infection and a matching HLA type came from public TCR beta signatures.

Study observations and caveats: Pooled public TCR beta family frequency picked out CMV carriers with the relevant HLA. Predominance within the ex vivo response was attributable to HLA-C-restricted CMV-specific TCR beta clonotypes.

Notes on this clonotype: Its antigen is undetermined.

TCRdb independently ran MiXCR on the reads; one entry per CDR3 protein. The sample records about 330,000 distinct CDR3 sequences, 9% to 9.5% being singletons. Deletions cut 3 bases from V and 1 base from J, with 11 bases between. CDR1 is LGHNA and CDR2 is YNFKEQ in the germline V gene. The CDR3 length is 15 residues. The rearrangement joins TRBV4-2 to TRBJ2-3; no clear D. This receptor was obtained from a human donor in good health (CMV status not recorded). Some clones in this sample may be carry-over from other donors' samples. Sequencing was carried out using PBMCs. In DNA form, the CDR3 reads TGTGCCAGCAGCCAGGCCACCTGGGGCACAGATACGCAGTATTTT. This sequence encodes CASSQATWGTDTQYF.